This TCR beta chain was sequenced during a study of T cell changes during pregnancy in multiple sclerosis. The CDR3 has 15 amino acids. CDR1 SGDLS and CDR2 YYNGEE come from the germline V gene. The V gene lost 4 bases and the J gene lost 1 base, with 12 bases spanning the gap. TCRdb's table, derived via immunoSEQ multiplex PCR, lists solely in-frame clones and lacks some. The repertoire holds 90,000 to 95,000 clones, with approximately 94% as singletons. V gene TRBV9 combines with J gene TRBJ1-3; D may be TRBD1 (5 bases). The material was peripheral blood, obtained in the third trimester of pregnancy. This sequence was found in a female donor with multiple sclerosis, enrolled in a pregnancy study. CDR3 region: CASSSGGGSGNTIYF. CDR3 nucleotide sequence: TGTGCCAGCAGCTCGGGGGGGGGATCTGGAAACACCATATATTTT.